This TCR beta chain was sequenced during a study of vaccination and CD4 T cells after COVID-19. Study-level background: The study drew post-COVID samples a median 101 days after diagnosis (range 35 to 161). Timing of post-vaccine sample collection was a median roughly 70 days after dose two, with a range of 14 to 241.

Notes on this clonotype: Its specificity is not known.

Whole-study results and caveats: In convalescent patients, 304 of 307 vaccine-specific clones were mono-reactive for SARS-CoV-2 spike. Relatively small numbers of convalescent patients were studied, with no early post-infection timepoints included.

The CDR3 runs 15 residues. Germline values: CDR1 SEHNR, CDR2 FQNEAQ (reference sequence). V dropped 5 bases and J dropped 5 bases, with 15 bases sitting between them. MiXCR, run by TCRdb on the PCR reads, gives a single entry per CDR3 protein. This sample has about 30,000 distinct CDR3 sequences, with around 49% found just once. The time point denotes: late sampling 161 to 241 days after vaccination in three convalescent patients. V usage is TRBV7-9 and J usage is TRBJ2-2, with D perhaps TRBD2 (6 bases). This specimen consisted of CD4+ T cells from blood, obtained about 7 months after SARS-CoV-2 vaccination. The TCR originated in a human donor who had recovered from COVID-19. DNA for the CDR3: TGTGCCAGCAGCCTACCTGGCGGGGAGACCGGGGAGCTGTTTTTT. It translates to CASSLPGGETGELFF.